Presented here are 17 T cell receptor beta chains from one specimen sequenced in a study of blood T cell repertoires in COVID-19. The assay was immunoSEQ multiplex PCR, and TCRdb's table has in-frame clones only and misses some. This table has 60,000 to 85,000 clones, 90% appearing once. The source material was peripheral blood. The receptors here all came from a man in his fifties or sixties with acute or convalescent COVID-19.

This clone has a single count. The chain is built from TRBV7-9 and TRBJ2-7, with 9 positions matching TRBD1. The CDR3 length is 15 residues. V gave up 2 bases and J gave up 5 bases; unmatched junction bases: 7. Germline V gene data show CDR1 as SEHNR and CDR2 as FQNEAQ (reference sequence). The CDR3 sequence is CASSLPRTGVHEQYF. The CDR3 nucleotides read TGTGCCAGCAGCTTACCGCGGACAGGGGTCCACGAGCAGTACTTC. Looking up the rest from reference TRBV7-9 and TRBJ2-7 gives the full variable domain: DTGVSQNPRHKITKRGQNVTFRCDPISEHNRLYWYRQTLGQGPEFLTYFQNEAQLEKSRLLSDRFSAERPKGSFSTLEIQRTEQGDSAMYLCASSLPRTGVHEQYFGPGTRLTVT.

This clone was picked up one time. The CDR3 is CASSEPADTDTQYF. CDR3 sequence (DNA): TGTGCCAGCAGCGAGCCCGCGGACACAGATACGCAGTATTTT. The genes are TRBV27 and TRBJ2-3; no reliable D call. The V end was cut by 6 bases, the J end by 2 bases, with 12 bases between. Germline V gene data show CDR1 as MNHEY and CDR2 as SMNVEV (reference sequence). The CDR3 is 14 residues long.

This CDR3 reads CASSWGVQETQYF. The CDR3 DNA reads as TGTGCCAGCAGCTGGGGGGTCCAAGAGACCCAGTACTTC. The chain carries TRBV7-9 and TRBJ2-5, with D maybe TRBD2 (6 bases). Germline lookup yields CDR1 SEHNR and CDR2 FQNEAQ (reference sequence). CDR3 length: 13 residues. V gave up 4 bases and J gave up 1 base, with 7 bases separating them.

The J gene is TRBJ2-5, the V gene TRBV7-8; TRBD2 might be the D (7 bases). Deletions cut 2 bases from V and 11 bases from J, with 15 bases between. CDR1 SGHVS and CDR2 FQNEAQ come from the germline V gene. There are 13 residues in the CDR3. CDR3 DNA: TGTGCCAGCAGCTTATCGCGGGGGCTAGCGCAGTACTTC. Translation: CASSLSRGLAQYF. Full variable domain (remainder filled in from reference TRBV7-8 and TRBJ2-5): GAGVSQSPRYKVAKRGQDVALRCDPISGHVSLFWYQQALGQGPEFLTYFQNEAQLDKSGLPSDRFFAERPEGSVSTLKIQRTQQEDSAVYLCASSLSRGLAQYFGPGTRLLVL.

CDR3 sequence (DNA): TGCGCCAGCAGCTTAGGGCGGGAGGGCCGAGTAGATACGCAGTATTTT. Translation gives CASSLGREGRVDTQYF. The rearrangement joins TRBV5-1 to TRBJ2-3; TRBD2 matches 9 bases. The ends lost 2 bases at V and 5 bases at J; junction bases unmatched: 9. Per the germline V gene, CDR1 is SGHRS and CDR2 is YFSETQ. The CDR3 length is 16 residues. The whole variable domain, filled in from reference TRBV5-1 and TRBJ2-3, reads KAGVTQTPRYLIKTRGQQVTLSCSPISGHRSVSWYQQTPGQGLQFLFEYFSETQRNKGNFPGRFSGRQFSNSRSEMNVSTLELGDSALYLCASSLGREGRVDTQYFGPGTRLTVL.

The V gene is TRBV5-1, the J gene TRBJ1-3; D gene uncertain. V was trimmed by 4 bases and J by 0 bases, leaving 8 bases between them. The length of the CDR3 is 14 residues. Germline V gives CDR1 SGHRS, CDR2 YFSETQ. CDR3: CASSERTSGNTIYF. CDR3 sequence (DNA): TGCGCCAGCAGCGAGCGGACCTCTGGAAACACCATATATTTT.

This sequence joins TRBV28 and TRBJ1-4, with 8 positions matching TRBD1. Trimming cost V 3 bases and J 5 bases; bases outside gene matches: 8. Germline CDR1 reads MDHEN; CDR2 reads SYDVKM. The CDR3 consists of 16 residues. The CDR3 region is CASSFSETGVNEKLFF. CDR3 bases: TGTGCCAGCAGTTTTTCTGAGACAGGGGTGAATGAAAAACTGTTTTTT. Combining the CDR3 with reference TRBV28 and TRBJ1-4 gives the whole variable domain DVKVTQSSRYLVKRTGEKVFLECVQDMDHENMFWYRQDPGLGLRLIYFSYDVKMKEKGDIPEGYSVSREKKERFSLILESASTNQTSMYLCASSFSETGVNEKLFFGSGTQLSVL.

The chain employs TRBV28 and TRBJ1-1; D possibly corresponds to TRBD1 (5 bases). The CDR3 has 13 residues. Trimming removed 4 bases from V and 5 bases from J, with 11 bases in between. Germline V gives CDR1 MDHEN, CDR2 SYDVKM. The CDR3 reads CASSYGRETEAFF. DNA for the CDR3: TGTGCCAGCAGTTATGGCAGGGAAACTGAAGCTTTCTTT.

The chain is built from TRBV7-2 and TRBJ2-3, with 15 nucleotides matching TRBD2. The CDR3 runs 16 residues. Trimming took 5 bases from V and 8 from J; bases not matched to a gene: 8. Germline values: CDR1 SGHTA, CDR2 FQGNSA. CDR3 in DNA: TGTGCCAGCAGCCCCGGACTAGCGGGGGGGCAATCTACGCAGTATTTT. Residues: CASSPGLAGGQSTQYF. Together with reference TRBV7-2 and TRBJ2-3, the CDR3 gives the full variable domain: GAGVSQSPSNKVTEKGKDVELRCDPISGHTALYWYRQSLGQGLEFLIYFQGNSAPDKSGLPSDRFSAERTGGSVSTLTIQRTQQEDSAVYLCASSPGLAGGQSTQYFGPGTRLTVL.

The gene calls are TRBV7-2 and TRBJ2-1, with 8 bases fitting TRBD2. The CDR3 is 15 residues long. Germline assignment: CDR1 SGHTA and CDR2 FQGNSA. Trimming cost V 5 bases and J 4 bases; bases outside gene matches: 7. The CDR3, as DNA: TGTGCCAGCAGCCCCGGGGGGGCCGGGTACAATGAGCAGTTCTTC. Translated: CASSPGGAGYNEQFF.

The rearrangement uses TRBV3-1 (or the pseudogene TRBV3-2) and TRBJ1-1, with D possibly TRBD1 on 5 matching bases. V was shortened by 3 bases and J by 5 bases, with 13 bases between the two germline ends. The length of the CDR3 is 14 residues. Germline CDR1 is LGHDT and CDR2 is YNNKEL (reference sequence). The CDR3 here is CASSQVGGGTEAFF. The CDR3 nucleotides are TGTGCCAGCAGCCAGGTGGGGGGAGGGACTGAAGCTTTCTTT.

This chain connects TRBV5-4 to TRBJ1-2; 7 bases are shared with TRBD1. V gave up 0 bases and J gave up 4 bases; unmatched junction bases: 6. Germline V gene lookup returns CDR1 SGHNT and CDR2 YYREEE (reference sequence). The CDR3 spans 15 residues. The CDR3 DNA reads TGTGCCAGCAGCTTGGGGGGACAGCAAGTCTATGGCTACACCTTC. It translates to CASSLGGQQVYGYTF.

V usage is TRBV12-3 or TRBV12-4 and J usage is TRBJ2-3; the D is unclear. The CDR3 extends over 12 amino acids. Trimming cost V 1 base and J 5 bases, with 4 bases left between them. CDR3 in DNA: TGTGCCAGCAGTTTAGTTAGAGATACGCAGTATTTT. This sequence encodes CASSLVRDTQYF.

The CDR3 sequence: CASSPRLDAETQYF. The CDR3 DNA sequence: TGTGCCAGCAGCCCTCGACTAGACGCAGAGACCCAGTACTTC. This chain uses TRBV11-2 with TRBJ2-5; a possible D gene is TRBD2 (6 bases). From germline, CDR1 is SGHAT and CDR2 FQNNGV. Deletions cut 5 bases from V and 4 bases from J, with 14 bases between. The CDR3 covers 14 residues.

The CDR3 here is CASSLDYTDTQYF. CDR3 bases: TGTGCCAGCAGCTTAGACTACACAGATACGCAGTATTTT. This sequence joins TRBV7-2 and TRBJ2-3, with D uncertain. The CDR3 is 13 amino acids. Germline-derived CDR1 and CDR2 are SGHTA and FQGNSA. Trimming cost V 1 base and J 2 bases, with 4 bases left between them. The full variable domain, completed using reference TRBV7-2 and TRBJ2-3, is GAGVSQSPSNKVTEKGKDVELRCDPISGHTALYWYRQSLGQGLEFLIYFQGNSAPDKSGLPSDRFSAERTGGSVSTLTIQRTQQEDSAVYLCASSLDYTDTQYFGPGTRLTVL.

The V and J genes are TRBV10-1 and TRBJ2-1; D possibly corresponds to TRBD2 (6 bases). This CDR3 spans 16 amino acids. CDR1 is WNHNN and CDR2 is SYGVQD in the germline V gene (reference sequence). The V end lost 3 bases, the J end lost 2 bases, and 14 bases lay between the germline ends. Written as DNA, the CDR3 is TGCGCCAGCAGTGATTTAAGGAGGGGCCCCTACAATGAGCAGTTCTTC. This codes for CASSDLRRGPYNEQFF.

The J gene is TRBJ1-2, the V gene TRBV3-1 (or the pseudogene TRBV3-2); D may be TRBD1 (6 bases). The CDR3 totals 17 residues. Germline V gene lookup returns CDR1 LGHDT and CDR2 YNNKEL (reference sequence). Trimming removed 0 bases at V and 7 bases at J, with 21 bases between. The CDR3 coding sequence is TGTGCCAGCAGCCAAGATTCTTGGGACACAACTTTCCGTGGCTACACCTTC. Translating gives CASSQDSWDTTFRGYTF.